This entry concerns a single TCR beta chain. Recovery among Cohort 3 donors was established by two negative PCRs, clearance, or symptom resolution. This sample stems from a study of blood T cell repertoires in COVID-19. Study at large: The United States, Italy and Spain provided the acute and convalescent COVID-19 samples.

Original handling: Amplifying reference gene primers gave estimates of nucleated cell counts. TCRdb keeps only in-frame clones here, not all; method: immunoSEQ multiplex PCR. V, J and clone size reflect that table, while D and trimming were determined from the DNA. The sample records about 200,000 clones, approximately 81% being singletons. This sequence originates from a man aged 35 to 55 who had recovered from COVID-19. The sample comprised PBMCs or T cells enriched from blood (not recorded which).

CDR3 DNA: TGTGCCAGCAGCTTCGAGGACAAGGTAGTTCGTGGCTACACCTTC. Its translation is CASSFEDKVVRGYTF. The V call is TRBV7-2, the J call TRBJ1-2, with a tentative D call TRBD1 (5 bases). Trimming took 3 bases from V and 7 from J, leaving 18 bases between them. Per the germline V gene, CDR1 is SGHTA and CDR2 is FQGNSA. The CDR3 contains 15 residues.